What follows are 4 T cell receptor beta chains derived from one specimen sequenced in a study of T cell repertoires in cytomegalovirus infection. Their antigens remain unidentified. TCRdb fed the reads into MiXCR, producing one record per CDR3 protein. The table lists roughly 90,000 distinct CDR3 sequences, approximately 30% of them singletons. The source was CD8+ T cells from cultured PBMCs, collected from culture after CMV antigen stimulation. The receptors here all came from a human donor in good health (CMV status not recorded). Some clones in this sample may be carry-over from other donors' samples.

This clonotype was seen a handful of times. This chain links TRBV7-2 with TRBJ1-5; D gene ambiguous. Looked up from germline, CDR1 is SGHTA and CDR2 is FQGNSA. This CDR3 contains 14 residues. Trimming stripped 1 base from V and 3 bases from J, with 7 bases between. CDR3 sequence: CASSLGWDNQPQHF. CDR3 sequence (DNA): TGTGCCAGCAGCTTAGGATGGGACAATCAGCCCCAGCATTTT.

This clonotype was observed a handful of times. The V and J genes are TRBV3-1 and TRBJ2-3, with D perhaps given as TRBD1 or TRBD2 (5 bases each). V was pared by 0 bases and J by 0 bases, with 10 bases between. Germline assignment: CDR1 LGHDT and CDR2 YNNKEL (reference sequence). This CDR3 spans 16 amino acids. CDR3: CASSQEWDPSTDTQYF. For the CDR3, the DNA is TGTGCCAGCAGCCAAGAGTGGGACCCTAGCACAGATACGCAGTATTTT.

The chain joins TRBV4-1 to TRBJ1-1; the D gene is possibly TRBD1 (6 bases). The CDR3 is 14 residues long. Between the trimmed V and J ends, which lost 2 bases and 5 bases, there was a span of 12 bases. From germline, CDR1 is MGHRA and CDR2 YSYEKL. CDR3 region: CASSQIQGGTEAFF. The DNA for the CDR3 is TGCGCCAGCAGCCAAATACAGGGAGGGACTGAAGCTTTCTTT.

This clonotype was observed a handful of times. The chain is built from TRBV7-2 and TRBJ1-1; 7 positions match TRBD1. CDR1 is SGHTA, CDR2 FQGNSA, per germline. The CDR3 is made up of 15 amino acids. V dropped 5 bases and J dropped 3; count of bases not matched to a gene: 9. For the CDR3, the DNA is TGTGCCAGCAGCCGACAGGGACCCCTGGACACTGAAGCTTTCTTT. Residues: CASSRQGPLDTEAFF.